This record covers a single T cell receptor beta chain. At the DNA level, this CDR3 is encoded by other sequences in the same sample as well. Trimming took 1 base from V and 2 from J, leaving 8 bases between them. Germline V gives CDR1 SGHTA, CDR2 FQGTGA. CDR3 length equals 14 residues. This specimen comes from a study of blood T cell repertoires in COVID-19. Study-level information: T cells, B-cell-depleted T cells, or PBMCs supplied cDNA or gDNA.

Authors' processing steps: For nucleated cells, counts were estimated from reference gene primer amplification. Only in-frame clones appear in the TCRdb table, and some are missing; sequencing was by immunoSEQ multiplex PCR. V and J calls and clone size are as listed in that table; D and trimming were resolved from the DNA. The sample includes some 300,000 clones, approximately 88% of them seen just once. The material sequenced was peripheral blood. The V and J genes are TRBV7-3 and TRBJ1-1; the D is unclear. This TCR was recovered from a woman in her thirties who had recovered from COVID-19. The CDR3 here is CASSLSGGNTEAFF. In DNA, the CDR3 is TGTGCCAGCAGCTTAAGTGGCGGAAACACTGAAGCTTTCTTT.